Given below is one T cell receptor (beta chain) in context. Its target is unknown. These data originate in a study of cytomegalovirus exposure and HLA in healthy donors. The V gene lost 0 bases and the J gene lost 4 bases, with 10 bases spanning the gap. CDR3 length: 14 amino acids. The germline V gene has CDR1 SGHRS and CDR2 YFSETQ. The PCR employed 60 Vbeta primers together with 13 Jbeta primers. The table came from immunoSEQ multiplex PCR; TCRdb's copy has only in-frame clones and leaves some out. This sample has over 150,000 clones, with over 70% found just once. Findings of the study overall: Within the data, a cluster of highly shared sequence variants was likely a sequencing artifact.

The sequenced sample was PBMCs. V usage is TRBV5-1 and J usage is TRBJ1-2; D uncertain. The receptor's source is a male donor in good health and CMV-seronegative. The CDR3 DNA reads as TGCGCCAGCAGCTTGGCCGGGGAGTCCTATGGCTACACCTTC. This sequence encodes CASSLAGESYGYTF.